This T cell receptor (beta chain) stems from a study of STAT5B mutations in CD4+ large granular lymphocyte leukemia. Study context: Healthy donors showed HLA-associated enrichment of the CDR3 'QG' motif.

How the authors handled the data: A productive frequency of 2.59 x 10-5 was the lowest detectable. Assay used: immunoSEQ multiplex PCR; TCRdb lists only in-frame clones, some missing. V and J calls and clone size are as listed in that table; D and trimming were resolved from the DNA. The table shows 45,000 or so clones, with approximately 86% occurring only once. Germline V lookup: CDR1 LNHDA, CDR2 SQIVND (reference sequence). V shed 1 base and J shed 10 bases, with 11 bases lying between them. The CDR3 extends over 13 amino acids. As to this clone: The antigen remains undetermined.

Study-level points and caveats: Compared with healthy controls (2/35), patient top clones favored TRBV06 (8/27). Main leukemic clonotypes were patient-specific, but roughly 26% appeared at low frequency elsewhere.

This receptor was identified in a human donor in good health. The rearrangement uses TRBV19 and TRBJ2-1; D unresolved. Sequencing input: CD4+ T cells from blood buffy coats. CDR3 in amino acids: CASSIVSREEQFF. The CDR3 region has the DNA TGTGCCAGTAGTATAGTCAGTAGAGAGGAGCAGTTCTTC.